This T cell receptor (beta chain) was captured in a study of blood T cell repertoires in COVID-19 (dated by TCRdb to the early 2020s). For the study in its entirety: Samples from collaborators originated in the United States, Italy and Spain and spanned both the acute and convalescent phases of COVID-19. The prospective study material was composed of cDNA or gDNA derived from T cells, B-cell-depleted T cells, or PBMCs. Subjects who had been exposed to COVID-19, were actively infected with it, or had recovered from it provided the deeply sampled blood TCRbeta repertoires that made up the dataset. The repertoires were made available in a free public database intended to serve as a resource for research on the immune response to SARS-CoV-2. The samples were drawn from two sources: the first 160 participants of the ongoing ImmuneRACE study, and 1,200 or so subjects contributed by 6 global collaborators. The sample metadata nearly always contained a de-identified subject ID, COVID-19 status, age in years and sex. Where available, HLA class I and class II types were taken from metadata supplied by the sample provider and were not determined by assay-based typing.

A distance of 5 bases separates the germline ends of V and J, which lose 2 bases and 1 base respectively. The germline V gene gives CDR1 as SGHAT and CDR2 as FQNNGV. The CDR3, from cysteine to phenylalanine, totals 13 residues. The retained sequence is limited to the CDR3, 39 bases, with the frame set at the first base. TCRbeta CDR3 regions were amplified from genomic DNA by means of the immunoSEQ Assay, a bias-controlled multiplex PCR. In the original analysis: The number of nucleated cells in each sample was estimated by amplification of reference gene primers within the assay. Sequence reads were collapsed and filtered to measure the absolute abundance of every unique TCRbeta CDR3 rearrangement. For each sample, productive Simpson clonality was calculated as the square root of Simpson's diversity index over productive rearrangements. This is the immuneACCESS table as TCRdb keeps it, with only in-frame sequences that have V and J called. A part of the clones is gone; compared with another copy, unresolved V genes explain less than half, and the rest is unexplained. That table is the source of V, J and clone size, and D and trimming were worked out from the DNA. The sample profile shows some 35,000 clones; 80% to 90% of them were found once. Together, the top ten hold around 14% of the sample.

Overall study results and their limits: How much clinical and demographic metadata was included differed by source and by participant, and the metadata was provided uncurated.

On this clone: The antigen it binds to is not known. One base away there is no much larger clone; base qualities are not given.

Each collaborating institution followed its own protocols to collect whole blood in K2EDTA tubes. Collaborator samples were shipped for TCRbeta analysis as frozen whole blood, isolated PBMCs, or DNA extracted from either sample type. The clonotype comes from a man between 60 and 70 years old with active COVID-19. The specimen sequenced was peripheral blood. The chain couples TRBV11-2 to TRBJ1-1, with no confident D gene call. The CDR3 region has the sequence CASSLWANTEAFF. The nucleotide sequence is given as TGTGCCAGCAGCTTATGGGCGAACACTGAAGCTTTCTTT. With the portions outside the CDR3 filled from the reference TRBV11-2 and TRBJ1-1 genes, the complete variable region becomes EAGVAQSPRYKIIEKRQSVAFWCNPISGHATLYWYQQILGQGPKLLIQFQNNGVVDDSQLPKDRFSAERLKGVDSTLKIQPAKLEDSAVYLCASSLWANTEAFFGQGTRLTVV.